This T cell receptor beta chain was sequenced for a study of control samples from healthy donors and cancer patients. CDR1 is SGHNT and CDR2 is YENEEA in the germline V gene. The CDR3 sequence is 13 residues long. Trimming took 5 bases from V and 6 from J, leaving 10 bases between them. Produced via immunoSEQ multiplex PCR; TCRdb's table is partial and in-frame only. The sample lists approximately 70,000 clones; over 85% were seen once. This clone was seen a few times. The sample holds other DNA sequences that translate to the same CDR3. This receptor was obtained from a man aged 60 to 75 with colorectal cancer. The J gene is TRBJ2-2, the V gene TRBV11-3, with TRBD2 as a possible D gene (6 bases). Sequenced: PBMCs. The CDR3 spells CASSLEGAGELFF. CDR3 nucleotides: TGTGCCAGCAGCCTGGAGGGCGCCGGGGAGCTGTTTTTT.